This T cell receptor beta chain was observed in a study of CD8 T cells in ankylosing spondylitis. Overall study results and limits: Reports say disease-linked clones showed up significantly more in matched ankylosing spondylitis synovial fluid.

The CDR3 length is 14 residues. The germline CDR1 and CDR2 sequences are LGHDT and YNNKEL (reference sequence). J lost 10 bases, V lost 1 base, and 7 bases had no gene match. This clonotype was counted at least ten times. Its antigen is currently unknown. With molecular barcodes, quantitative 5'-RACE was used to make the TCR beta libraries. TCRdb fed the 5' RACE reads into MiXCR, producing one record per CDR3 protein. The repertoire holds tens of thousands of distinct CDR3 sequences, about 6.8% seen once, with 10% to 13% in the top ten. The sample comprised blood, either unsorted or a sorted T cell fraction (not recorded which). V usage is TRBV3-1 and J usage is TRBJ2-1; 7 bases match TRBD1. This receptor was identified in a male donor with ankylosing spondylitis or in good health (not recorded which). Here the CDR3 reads CASSQAGGQVEQFF. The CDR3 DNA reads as TGTGCCAGCAGCCAAGCTGGAGGACAGGTGGAGCAGTTCTTC.